This section outlines one T cell receptor (beta chain) sequence together with its context. Antigen specificity is unknown. A read error is possible here, since a much larger clone lies one base away. The CDR3 runs to 14 residues. The template was RNA from unsorted bulk tissue. Chemotherapy-naive patients with new lung cancer underwent thoracic surgery in China, August–late 2014. This sample is drawn from a study of tumor and adjacent non-tumor tissue in lung cancer. As for the study in general: The cohort had approximately 12 adenocarcinoma, 2 squamous cell and 1 small cell patients. General study findings and limits: Tumor repertoires had a smaller top 100 clone share than normal lung. TCR diversity was significantly greater in tumor than normal lung tissue.

TCRbeta libraries were built with three rounds of nested PCR, modified from ARM-PCR. From the multiplex PCR reads, TCRdb called clonotypes with MiXCR, one entry per CDR3 protein. This table holds more than 95,000 distinct CDR3 sequences, roughly 64% found once. The clonotype originates from a man younger than 40 with non-small cell lung cancer. Specimen: lung tumor tissue. The gene calls are TRBV12-3 or TRBV12-4 and TRBJ1-5, with 10 bases identical to TRBD1. CDR3 sequence (DNA): TGTGCCAGCACCCGGACAGGGGGAGTTCAGCTCCAGCATTTT. Translation gives CASTRTGGVQLQHF.